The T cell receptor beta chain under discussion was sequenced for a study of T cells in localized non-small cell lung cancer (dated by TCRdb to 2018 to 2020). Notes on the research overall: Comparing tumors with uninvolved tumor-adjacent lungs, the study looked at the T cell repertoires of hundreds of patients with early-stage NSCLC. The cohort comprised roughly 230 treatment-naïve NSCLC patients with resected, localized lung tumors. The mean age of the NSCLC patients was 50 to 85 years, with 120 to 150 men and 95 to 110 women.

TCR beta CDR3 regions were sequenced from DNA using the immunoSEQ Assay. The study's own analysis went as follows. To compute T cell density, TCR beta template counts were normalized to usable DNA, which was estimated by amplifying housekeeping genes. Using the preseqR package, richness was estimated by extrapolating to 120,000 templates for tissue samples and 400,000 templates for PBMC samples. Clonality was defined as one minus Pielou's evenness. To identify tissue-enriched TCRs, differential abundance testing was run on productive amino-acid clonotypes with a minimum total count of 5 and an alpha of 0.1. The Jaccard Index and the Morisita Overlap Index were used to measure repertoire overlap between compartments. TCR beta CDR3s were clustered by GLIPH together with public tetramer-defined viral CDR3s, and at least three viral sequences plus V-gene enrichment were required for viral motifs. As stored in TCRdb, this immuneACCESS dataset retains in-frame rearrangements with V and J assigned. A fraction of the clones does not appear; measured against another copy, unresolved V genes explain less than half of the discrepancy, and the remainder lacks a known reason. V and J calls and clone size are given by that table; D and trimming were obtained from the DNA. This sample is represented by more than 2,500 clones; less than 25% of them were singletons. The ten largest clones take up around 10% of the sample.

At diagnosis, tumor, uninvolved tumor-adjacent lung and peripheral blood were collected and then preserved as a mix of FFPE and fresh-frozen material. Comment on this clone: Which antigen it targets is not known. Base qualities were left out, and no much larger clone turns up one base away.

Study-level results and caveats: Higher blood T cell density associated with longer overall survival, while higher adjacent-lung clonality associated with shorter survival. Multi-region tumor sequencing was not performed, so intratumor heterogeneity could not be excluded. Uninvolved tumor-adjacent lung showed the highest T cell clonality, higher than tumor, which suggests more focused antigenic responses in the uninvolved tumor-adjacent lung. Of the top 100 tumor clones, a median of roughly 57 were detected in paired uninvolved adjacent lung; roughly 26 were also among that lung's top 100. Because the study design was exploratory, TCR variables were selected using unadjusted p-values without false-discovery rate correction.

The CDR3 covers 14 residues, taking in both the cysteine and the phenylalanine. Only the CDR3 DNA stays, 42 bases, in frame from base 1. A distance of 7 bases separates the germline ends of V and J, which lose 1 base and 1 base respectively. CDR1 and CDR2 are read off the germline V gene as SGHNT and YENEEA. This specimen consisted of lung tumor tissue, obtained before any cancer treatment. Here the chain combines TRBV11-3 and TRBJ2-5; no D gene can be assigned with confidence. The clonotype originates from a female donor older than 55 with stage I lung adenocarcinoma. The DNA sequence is TGTGCCAGCAGCTTAGTGGCGATCCAAGAGACCCAGTACTTC. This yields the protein CASSLVAIQETQYF.